Ten or more counts support the clone carrying this T cell receptor (beta chain). As yet, its antigen is unknown. The record originates from a study of identical twins. Regarding the study as a whole: Cord blood beta clonotypes present at high abundance carried fewer insertions; no such pattern appeared in memory repertoires.

Healthy Caucasians provided all donations. V lost 4 bases and J lost 4, with 5 bases in between. CDR1 and CDR2 from the germline V gene are SGHTA and FQGNSA. There are 12 residues in the CDR3. TCRdb reprocessed the 5' RACE reads with MiXCR, giving one entry per CDR3 protein. Altogether under 300,000 distinct CDR3 sequences are present, about 13% being singletons, with the ten largest covering about 4%. These data also formed part of another study, on yellow fever vaccine responses in identical twins.

The V gene is TRBV7-2, the J gene TRBJ1-5; no clear D gene. The source material was memory (CD45RO+) T cells sorted from blood. This receptor was obtained from a woman aged 18-30 years in good health. The CDR3 here is CASSSDNQPQHF. CDR3 DNA: TGTGCCAGCAGCTCGGATAATCAGCCCCAGCATTTT.